The 12 T cell receptor beta chains presented below share a single source sample, sequenced in a study of blood T cell repertoires in COVID-19 (dated by TCRdb to 2019 to 2021). Library generation was performed with the immunoSEQ multiplex PCR assay. Here the immuneACCESS table is served through TCRdb, limited to in-frame sequences with V and J called. Missing clones are a known gap in these copies; in checked studies unresolved V genes cover under half, and the rest lacks a known reason. The sample table holds 98,000 or so clones, of which about nine tenths were seen once. The ten largest make up around 15% of the sample. Sequenced material: peripheral blood. The receptor source for this set is a man between 45 and 60 years old with acute or convalescent COVID-19.

The chain joins TRBV30 to TRBJ2-7; no clear D gene. The CDR3 runs 15 residues. Per germline, CDR1 GTSNPN and CDR2 SVGIG (reference sequence). V lost 1 base and J lost 0, with 13 bases in between. The CDR3 sequence is CAWSAPRRVSYEQYF. Written as DNA, the CDR3 is TGTGCCTGGAGTGCCCCGAGACGGGTCTCCTACGAGCAGTACTTC.

V and J are TRBV9 and TRBJ2-2, with D tentatively TRBD2 (6 bases). The CDR3 loop spans 15 amino acids. In germline, CDR1 is SGDLS, CDR2 YYNGEE. Deletions cut 6 bases from V and 8 bases from J, with 20 bases between. CDR3 nucleotides: TGTGCCAGCACCTCGGGTAGCGGAAACCTAGGGGAGCTGTTTTTT. Protein sequence: CASTSGSGNLGELFF. The whole variable domain, remainder taken from reference TRBV9 and TRBJ2-2, is DSGVTQTPKHLITATGQRVTLRCSPRSGDLSVYWYQQSLDQGLQFLIQYYNGEERAKGNILERFSAQQFPDLHSELNLSSLELGDSALYFCASTSGSGNLGELFFGEGSRLTVL.

The chain joins TRBV24-1 to TRBJ2-2; 8 bases align to TRBD1. From germline, CDR1 is KGHDR and CDR2 SFDVKD. The CDR3 runs to 16 residues. The junction had 5 bases not matched to a gene; V was cut back by 3 bases and J by 3 bases. For the CDR3, the DNA is TGTGCCACCAGTGATCTGCAACAGGGGGACACCGGGGAGCTGTTTTTT. Amino acid sequence: CATSDLQQGDTGELFF.

The CDR3 spells CATSDPGQSEAFF. The CDR3 DNA reads as TGTGCCACCAGTGACCCTGGACAGTCTGAAGCTTTCTTT. The chain couples TRBV24-1 to TRBJ1-1; D might be TRBD1 (6 bases). Trimming removed 4 bases from V and 6 bases from J, with 11 bases in between. This CDR3 has 13 residues. Germline V gives CDR1 KGHDR, CDR2 SFDVKD.

The gene calls are TRBV5-6 and TRBJ2-7; no definite D call. Germline assignment: CDR1 SGHDT and CDR2 YYEEEE. The CDR3 totals 13 residues. Trimming removed 2 bases at V and 2 bases at J, with 8 bases between. CDR3 amino acids: CASSFESPYEQYF. In nucleotides, the CDR3 is TGTGCCAGCAGCTTCGAGTCACCCTACGAGCAGTACTTC.

This clone was counted only a few times. The chain uses TRBV15 and TRBJ2-1; 7 positions match TRBD1. The CDR3 covers 11 residues. The V segment lost 5 bases and the J segment 10 bases; nucleotides outside the gene matches: 2. The germline CDR1 and CDR2 sequences are LNHNV and YYDKDF (reference sequence). CDR3: CATSVRGEQFF. The CDR3, as DNA: TGTGCCACCAGCGTCAGGGGGGAGCAGTTCTTC.

V usage is TRBV4-1 and J usage is TRBJ2-3, with TRBD2 as a possible D gene (5 bases). Germline-derived CDR1 and CDR2 are MGHRA and YSYEKL. The CDR3 has 14 amino acids. V lost 1 base and J 3 bases, leaving 8 bases between the germline ends. In DNA form, the CDR3 reads TGCGCCAGCAGCCAAGGGCTAGCAACAGATACGCAGTATTTT. It encodes CASSQGLATDTQYF.

This rearrangement joins TRBV7-9 to TRBJ2-5; tentative D call: TRBD2 (5 bases). Trimming cost V 7 bases and J 7 bases, with 10 bases left between them. This CDR3 has 11 residues. Germline V gene lookup returns CDR1 SEHNR and CDR2 FQNEAQ (reference sequence). The CDR3 reads CASKSEGTQYF. In nucleotides, the CDR3 is TGTGCCAGCAAAAGCGAGGGGACCCAGTACTTC.

This clone was observed once. The rearrangement joins TRBV28 to TRBJ2-2; no definite D call. CDR1 and CDR2 from the germline V gene are MDHEN and SYDVKM. This CDR3 region has 11 residues. V lost 8 bases and J 7 bases, leaving 8 bases between the germline ends. CDR3 in amino acids: CASSRFGELFF. For the CDR3, the DNA is TGTGCCAGCTCGAGGTTCGGGGAGCTGTTTTTT.

The chain couples TRBV9 to TRBJ2-2, with D possibly being TRBD1 (6 bases). The V gene's germline CDR1 is SGDLS and CDR2 YYNGEE. The CDR3 is made up of 14 amino acids. Trimming pared 5 bases from V and 2 bases from J, leaving 10 bases between. The CDR3 region has the DNA TGTGCCAGCAGGATCAGGGGAAACACCGGGGAGCTGTTTTTT. Its protein product is CASRIRGNTGELFF.

This sequence joins TRBV4-2 and TRBJ1-1; the match to TRBD1 covers 8 bases. With 4 bases clipped from V and 5 bases from J, the junction kept 6 bases outside the gene matches. Germline CDR1 and CDR2: LGHNA and YNFKEQ. This CDR3 comprises 14 residues. CDR3: CASSPDRDRTEAFF. DNA for the CDR3: TGTGCCAGCAGCCCGGACAGGGACCGAACTGAAGCTTTCTTT.

The chain carries TRBV29-1 and TRBJ2-3, with D perhaps matching TRBD2 (5 bases). The CDR3 consists of 11 residues. V was shortened by 8 bases and J by 6 bases, with 12 bases between the two germline ends. Germline V CDR1 and CDR2: SQVTM, ANQGSEA. CDR3 protein: CSSESGDTQYF. The DNA of the CDR3 is TGCAGCAGCGAATCGGGGGATACGCAGTATTTT.